These 30 T cell receptor beta chains share one sample of origin, sequenced in a study of Graves' ophthalmopathy and Graves' hyperthyroidism. The sequenced template was RNA, covering the TCR beta CDR3 region. Second-round multiplex PCR came after first-round RT-PCR with HTBI primers. TCRdb analysed the multiplex PCR reads with MiXCR anew, one entry per CDR3 protein. Of 200,000 to 300,000 distinct CDR3 sequences in the sample, about 47% are singletons; the top ten hold 40% to 55%. Sample: peripheral blood. These receptors were obtained from an adult man with Graves' ophthalmopathy.

This clonotype has at least ten counts. The chain has TRBV19 and TRBJ1-1; D unresolved. CDR3 size: 13 residues. CDR1 LNHDA and CDR2 SQIVND come from the germline V gene (reference sequence). The V end lost 3 bases, the J end lost 0 bases, and 5 bases lay between the germline ends. The CDR3 bases are TGTGCCAGTAGTATCGGTATGAACACTGAAGCTTTCTTT. Translating it yields CASSIGMNTEAFF.

This clonotype was recorded many times. The chain links TRBV10-3 to TRBJ1-5; tentative D call: TRBD1 (5 bases). The CDR3 consists of 13 residues. Looked up from germline, CDR1 is ENHRY and CDR2 is SYGVKD. Trimming removed 10 bases from V and 2 bases from J, with 12 bases in between. CDR3 protein: CATRWDRNQPQHF. DNA of the CDR3: TGTGCCACCCGATGGGACCGCAATCAGCCCCAGCATTTT.

The chain uses TRBV7-2 and TRBJ2-7, with a tentative D call TRBD2 (5 bases). In germline, CDR1 is SGHTA, CDR2 FQGNSA. The CDR3 runs 14 residues. V was trimmed by 1 base and J by 6 bases, leaving 13 bases between them. The CDR3 DNA follows: TGTGCCAGCAGCTTAGTGCTCAAAGGAGGCGAGCAGTACTTC. Amino acids: CASSLVLKGGEQYF. Supplemented by reference TRBV7-2 and TRBJ2-7, the full variable domain reads GAGVSQSPSNKVTEKGKDVELRCDPISGHTALYWYRQSLGQGLEFLIYFQGNSAPDKSGLPSDRFSAERTGGSVSTLTIQRTQQEDSAVYLCASSLVLKGGEQYFGPGTRLTVT.

This chain joins TRBV7-8 and TRBJ2-7; 9 nucleotides align to TRBD1. Trimming at V came to 7 bases and at J to 3 bases, leaving 4 bases not matched to a gene. Per the germline V gene, CDR1 is SGHVS and CDR2 is FQNEAQ. The CDR3 loop spans 13 amino acids. The CDR3 sequence: CASTPGQGYEQYF. CDR3 in DNA: TGTGCCAGCACCCCGGGACAGGGCTACGAGCAGTACTTC.

This clonotype was found a few times. The chain combines TRBV4-1 with TRBJ2-7; D is unclear. This CDR3 has 12 amino acids. With 1 base removed from V and 5 bases from J, the gap between germline ends came to 6 bases. Germline CDR1 reads MGHRA; CDR2 reads YSYEKL. CDR3 bases: TGCGCCAGCAGCCAAGTGGAAGACGAGCAGTACTTC. As protein: CASSQVEDEQYF.

The V call is TRBV29-1, the J call TRBJ1-2; TRBD1 matches 9 bases. Losses at the gene ends were 7 bases for V and 3 bases for J; bases not matched to a gene: 9. The germline V gene has CDR1 SQVTM and CDR2 ANQGSEA. The length of the CDR3 is 14 residues. CDR3 sequence (DNA): TGCAGCGCGGACCCCACAGGGGGCGACTATGGCTACACCTTC. It encodes CSADPTGGDYGYTF.

This clonotype turned up a few times. The CDR3 bases are TGCGCCAGCAGCCGGCTGGGGGCCTACGAGCAGTACTTC. Its protein is CASSRLGAYEQYF. The rearrangement links TRBV4-1 to TRBJ2-7; TRBD1 or TRBD2 may be the D gene (5 bases each). The germline gives CDR1 MGHRA, CDR2 YSYEKL. Between the trimmed V and J ends, which lost 4 bases and 2 bases, there was a span of 9 bases. The CDR3 spans 13 residues.

The CDR3 nucleotides are TGCGCCAGCAGGGGGACTAGCGGGGCTGCAGAGACCCAGTACTTC. This codes for CASRGTSGAAETQYF. The chain has TRBV5-1 and TRBJ2-5; TRBD2 matches at 13 bases. Germline CDR1 SGHRS, CDR2 YFSETQ. Unmatched junction bases numbered 5, after V lost 5 bases and J lost 4 bases. The CDR3 has 15 amino acids.

With respect to this clonotype: The junction departs from germline at one end; a sequencing error may be responsible. V and J are TRBV10-3 and TRBJ2-7; 7 bases match TRBD1. Per germline, CDR1 ENHRY and CDR2 SYGVKD. This CDR3 has 17 amino acids. The CDR3 here is CASSSPRQGPRSYEQYF. The CDR3 nucleotides are TGTGCCAGCAGTTCCCCCCGACAGGGCCCTCGCTCCTACGAGCAGTACTTC.

The gene calls are TRBV7-2 and TRBJ1-2, with 11 bases identical to TRBD1. Unmatched junction bases numbered 8, after V lost 6 bases and J lost 8 bases. The CDR3 loop spans 14 amino acids. Germline CDR1 and CDR2: SGHTA and FQGNSA. The CDR3 region has the DNA TGTGCCAGCAGTTCGGACAGGGGGCAGGGAGGCTACACCTTC. Translated: CASSSDRGQGGYTF.

This chain links TRBV25-1 with TRBJ1-4; the D gene is possibly TRBD1 (6 bases). The germline V gene encodes CDR1 MGHDK and CDR2 SYGVNS. V gave up 7 bases and J gave up 5 bases, with 14 bases separating them. The CDR3 has 14 amino acids. This CDR3 reads CASTLTGGNEKLFF. In DNA, the CDR3 is TGTGCCAGCACCCTGACAGGAGGGAATGAAAAACTGTTTTTT.

The V call is TRBV7-2, the J call TRBJ2-2; the match to TRBD2 covers 9 bases. V gave up 5 bases and J gave up 7 bases; unmatched junction bases: 5. The germline gives CDR1 SGHTA, CDR2 FQGNSA. This CDR3 contains 14 residues. The CDR3, as DNA: TGTGCCAGCAGCAAGGGACTAGCAATCGGGGAGCTGTTTTTT. Its protein product is CASSKGLAIGELFF. Full variable domain (rest looked up from reference TRBV7-2 and TRBJ2-2): GAGVSQSPSNKVTEKGKDVELRCDPISGHTALYWYRQSLGQGLEFLIYFQGNSAPDKSGLPSDRFSAERTGGSVSTLTIQRTQQEDSAVYLCASSKGLAIGELFFGEGSRLTVL.

The chain is built from TRBV19 and TRBJ1-5; D might be TRBD1 (6 bases). The CDR3 has 15 amino acids. V was cut by 6 bases and J by 2 bases, with 14 bases left in between. CDR1 and CDR2 from the germline V gene are LNHDA and SQIVND (reference sequence). The CDR3 DNA is TGTGCCAGTAGCCCCACAGGGAGGGGCAATCAGCCCCAGCATTTT. It yields the protein CASSPTGRGNQPQHF. Filled out from reference TRBV19 and TRBJ1-5, the complete variable domain reads DGGITQSPKYLFRKEGQNVTLSCEQNLNHDAMYWYRQDPGQGLRLIYYSQIVNDFQKGDIAEGYSVSREKKESFPLTVTSAQKNPTAFYLCASSPTGRGNQPQHFGDGTRLSIL.

The rearrangement joins TRBV10-3 to TRBJ2-5; D uncertain. The CDR3 contains 14 residues. The V end lost 0 bases, the J end lost 2 bases, and 7 bases lay between the germline ends. From germline, CDR1 is ENHRY and CDR2 SYGVKD. This CDR3 is CAISESGPQETQYF. For the CDR3, the DNA is TGTGCCATCAGTGAGTCCGGGCCACAAGAGACCCAGTACTTC.

This clonotype was counted a few times. The J gene is TRBJ2-7, the V gene TRBV7-8; TRBD1 aligns across 10 bases. J was trimmed by 0 bases and V by 5 bases; bases with no gene match: 4. There are 15 residues in the CDR3. Germline V CDR1 and CDR2: SGHVS, FQNEAQ. CDR3 protein: CASSRGTGASYEQYF. The CDR3 DNA reads as TGTGCCAGCAGCAGAGGGACAGGGGCCTCCTACGAGCAGTACTTC. The whole variable domain, filled in from reference TRBV7-8 and TRBJ2-7, reads GAGVSQSPRYKVAKRGQDVALRCDPISGHVSLFWYQQALGQGPEFLTYFQNEAQLDKSGLPSDRFFAERPEGSVSTLKIQRTQQEDSAVYLCASSRGTGASYEQYFGPGTRLTVT.

V usage is TRBV4-3 and J usage is TRBJ1-3, with TRBD1 as a possible D gene (6 bases). The V gene's germline CDR1 is LGHNA and CDR2 YSLEER. This CDR3 has 16 amino acids. With 6 bases removed from V and 0 bases from J, the gap between germline ends came to 15 bases. The CDR3 spells CASRTGPFFSGNTIYF. The CDR3, as DNA: TGCGCCAGCAGGACAGGCCCTTTCTTCTCTGGAAACACCATATATTTT.

This clonotype was counted a few times. The CDR3 sequence is CSVNGGSRGNTEAFF. The DNA for the CDR3 is TGCAGCGTAAACGGGGGTTCAAGGGGGAACACTGAAGCTTTCTTT. This chain uses TRBV29-1 with TRBJ1-1, with D perhaps matching TRBD1 (5 bases). CDR1 is SQVTM and CDR2 is ANQGSEA in the germline V gene. The V end was cut by 6 bases, the J end by 1 base, with 18 bases between. CDR3 length: 15 residues.

The V gene is TRBV7-2, the J gene TRBJ2-7; D uncertain. Germline CDR1 SGHTA, CDR2 FQGNSA. Trimming took 6 bases from V and 0 from J, leaving 12 bases between them. This CDR3 spans 14 amino acids. The CDR3 DNA sequence: TGTGCCAGCAGTTTTGCACCCCACTCCTACGAGCAGTACTTC. This translates into CASSFAPHSYEQYF.

This clonotype was seen a few times. In nucleotides, the CDR3 is TGCGCCAGCAGCCGACTAGCGGGAGTGGGCTACGAGCAGTACTTC. Protein sequence: CASSRLAGVGYEQYF. The V gene is TRBV5-1, the J gene TRBJ2-7, with 12 nucleotides matching TRBD2. Germline CDR1 reads SGHRS; CDR2 reads YFSETQ. The CDR3 runs 15 residues. V was pared by 4 bases and J by 3 bases, with 5 bases of the junction left unmatched. The variable domain in full, completed from reference TRBV5-1 and TRBJ2-7, reads KAGVTQTPRYLIKTRGQQVTLSCSPISGHRSVSWYQQTPGQGLQFLFEYFSETQRNKGNFPGRFSGRQFSNSRSEMNVSTLELGDSALYLCASSRLAGVGYEQYFGPGTRLTVT.

This clonotype was observed a handful of times. The chain uses TRBV27 and TRBJ2-7; 10 bases fit TRBD1. Trimming at V came to 5 bases and at J to 5 bases, leaving 12 bases not matched to a gene. Germline CDR1 MNHEY, CDR2 SMNVEV (reference sequence). The CDR3 consists of 16 residues. CDR3 in DNA: TGTGCCAGCAGTGCCCTGCCGGGACAGGGGATCCACGAGCAGTACTTC. It yields the protein CASSALPGQGIHEQYF.

The rearrangement joins TRBV29-1 to TRBJ2-2; TRBD2 is a possible D gene (6 bases). Germline-derived CDR1 and CDR2 are SQVTM and ANQGSEA. The CDR3 totals 13 residues. Trimming left V 8 bases short and J 4 bases short, with 14 bases between. The CDR3 region is CSSLAEGTGELFF. As DNA, the CDR3 is TGCAGCTCTCTCGCGGAGGGCACCGGGGAGCTGTTTTTT.

The CDR3 DNA follows: TGTGCCAGTAGTATTCAGGGGCGCTTGACTGAAGCTTTCTTT. This codes for CASSIQGRLTEAFF. The rearrangement uses TRBV19 and TRBJ1-1, with D possibly being TRBD1 (6 bases). Trimming cost V 3 bases and J 5 bases, with 13 bases left between them. CDR3 length: 14 residues. Germline-derived CDR1 and CDR2 are LNHDA and SQIVND (reference sequence).

The V gene is TRBV7-9, the J gene TRBJ2-6; 11 bases agree with TRBD1. J lost 0 bases, V lost 2 bases, and 6 bases had no gene match. The CDR3 has 19 residues. Germline V gives CDR1 SEHNR, CDR2 FQNEAQ (reference sequence). CDR3 DNA sequence: TGTGCCAGCAGCTTACCCCCCGGGACAGGGGGCTCTGGGGCCAACGTCCTGACTTTC. Encoded protein: CASSLPPGTGGSGANVLTF.

There are a few counts of this clonotype. This chain uses TRBV7-2 with TRBJ1-1; D may be TRBD1 (6 bases). Deletions cut 8 bases from V and 8 bases from J, with 15 bases between. The length of the CDR3 is 12 residues. Germline V gene data show CDR1 as SGHTA and CDR2 as FQGNSA. For the CDR3, the DNA is TGTGCCAGCGGGATAGGCAGGGGAGAAGCTTTCTTT. It encodes CASGIGRGEAFF. Full variable domain (missing parts from reference TRBV7-2 and TRBJ1-1): GAGVSQSPSNKVTEKGKDVELRCDPISGHTALYWYRQSLGQGLEFLIYFQGNSAPDKSGLPSDRFSAERTGGSVSTLTIQRTQQEDSAVYLCASGIGRGEAFFGQGTRLTVV.

This clonotype came up many times. The V call is TRBV10-3, the J call TRBJ1-2; 10 bases fit TRBD1. The CDR3 extends over 12 amino acids. Trimming took 4 bases from V and 10 from J; bases not matched to a gene: 3. Germline values: CDR1 ENHRY, CDR2 SYGVKD. DNA of the CDR3: TGTGCCATCAGTGGACAGGGGGCGGACTACACCTTC. Its translation: CAISGQGADYTF.

The sample holds a few counts of this clonotype. The gene calls are TRBV7-9 and TRBJ1-6; D gene uncertain. The germline V gene has CDR1 SEHNR and CDR2 FQNEAQ (reference sequence). The germline V and J ends were trimmed by 5 bases and 9 bases, with 11 bases remaining between them. This CDR3 has 13 amino acids. CDR3 sequence: CASSTPLGSPLHF. CDR3 nucleotide sequence: TGTGCCAGCAGCACCCCACTCGGTTCACCCCTCCACTTT.

In this sample, this clonotype turned up a few times. The chain links TRBV3-1 to TRBJ2-7, with 7 nucleotides matching TRBD1. Trimming cost V 4 bases and J 6 bases; bases outside gene matches: 9. The CDR3 has 14 residues. Germline V gene lookup returns CDR1 LGHDT and CDR2 YNNKEL (reference sequence). The CDR3 DNA reads as TGTGCCAGCAGCCCCGGGACAGTCGGCCTCGAGCAGTACTTC. As protein: CASSPGTVGLEQYF.

This chain connects TRBV2 to TRBJ1-1; D call uncertain. The V end lost 6 bases, the J end lost 3 bases, and 14 bases lay between the germline ends. The germline V gene encodes CDR1 SNHLY and CDR2 FYNNEI. This CDR3 region has 14 residues. CDR3: CASRRASRDTEAFF. The CDR3 DNA follows: TGTGCCAGCAGGCGGGCCTCCCGGGACACTGAAGCTTTCTTT.

V and J are TRBV4-1 and TRBJ1-2, with D perhaps matching TRBD1 (5 bases). Germline values: CDR1 MGHRA, CDR2 YSYEKL. The CDR3 runs to 16 residues. V lost 4 bases, J lost 6 bases, and 21 bases lay in between. The chain's CDR3 is CASSPFAVVGGHGYTF. CDR3 in DNA: TGCGCCAGCAGCCCCTTTGCCGTGGTGGGGGGACATGGCTACACCTTC.

This chain connects TRBV7-2 to TRBJ1-1; D not certain. The CDR3 is 12 residues long. Looked up from germline, CDR1 is SGHTA and CDR2 is FQGNSA. Trimming pared 2 bases from V and 4 bases from J, leaving 5 bases between. The CDR3 region has the DNA TGTGCCAGCAGCTTACTATCCACTGAAGCTTTCTTT. This encodes CASSLLSTEAFF.